Included here is one TCR beta chain sequence, with context. Its antigen is not yet known. Per-base quality was not reported, and no clone a single base away is much larger than it. This sample was taken from a study of T-cell reconstitution after alpha-beta-depleted transplantation in children (dated by TCRdb to the mid-2010s). In terms of the full investigation: The study quantitatively tracked T-cell immune reconstitution after TCRalphabeta/CD19-depleted allogeneic hematopoietic cell transplantation in children using TCR repertoire profiling. On the study overall, not on this receptor specifically: Hyperexpanded clone frequencies declined over subsequent months; after one year, T-cell counts and TCRbeta diversity were mostly attributed to newly produced T cells. Apparently early alphabetaT-cell count recovery about two months after transplant reportedly relied on only several hundred rapidly expanded clones derived from non-depleted graft cells. In some patients, high TCRbeta diversity at day 60 was attributed to recipient T cells and intrathymic progenitors that had survived conditioning.

Measured from the cysteine to the phenylalanine, the CDR3 is 15 residues long. The kept DNA is CDR3 alone, 45 bases in frame from the first base. The germline V gene gives CDR1 as MNHNS and CDR2 as SASEGT. V is pruned by 5 bases and J by 2 bases, leaving 7 bases of the junction without a gene match. This specimen's treatment or condition label, per the study, means: allogeneic hematopoietic cell transplantation with graft depleted of TCRalphabeta T cells and CD19 B cells. TCRalphabeta/CD19-depleted allogeneic hematopoietic cell grafts were given to the transplant recipients, all of whom were children. Library preparation employed PCR. Sequencer: Illumina HiSeq 2500. TCR libraries were prepared with molecular barcoding, using unique molecular identifiers to normalize TCRbeta repertoire quantification. TCRdb reanalyzed the raw reads on its own, using fastp at Q25 for trimming and MiXCR for clone calling, and kept in-frame beta chains. Each entry is one CDR3 protein sequence, shown with its most common DNA and genes. The sample data list 540,000 or so distinct CDR3 sequences, and 20% to 25% of these were observed just once. Of the sample, roughly an eighth is held by the ten largest clones.

This chain joins TRBV6-1 to TRBJ2-5, with TRBD1 identical over 8 junction bases. Sequences were derived from PBMCs, mostly from graft donor cells, sampled 360 days after TCRalphabeta/CD19-depleted stem cell transplant. The TCR comes from a boy less than two years old who had a stem cell transplant for acute myeloid leukemia, so the T cells may come from the graft donor. Here is the DNA: TGTGCCAGCAGTAAAGACCGGGACAGGCAAGAGACCCAGTACTTC. This encodes CASSKDRDRQETQYF.